These 12 T cell receptor beta chains share one sample of origin, sequenced in a study of T cells expressing NK-cell markers. For each CDR3 protein, TCRdb gives one entry from its re-call of the 5' RACE reads, without DNA. This sample's table has 550,000 to 600,000 distinct CDR3 sequences. The sequenced material came from blood T cells: a sorted CD56 or NKG2C T cell subset, CD4+ or CD8+ T cells, or bulk PBMC T cells (not recorded which). Source of these receptors: a young man in good health.

The J gene is TRBJ1-5, the V gene TRBV4-1. Germline V lookup: CDR1 MGHRA, CDR2 YSYEKL. There are 16 residues in the CDR3. The chain's CDR3 is CASSQVFLGSNQPQHF.

The V gene is TRBV7-2, the J gene TRBJ2-1; TCRdb names TRBD2, which stays unverified in the absence of DNA. Germline lookup yields CDR1 SGHTA and CDR2 FQGNSA. The CDR3 length is 16 residues. The CDR3 reads CASSLVTSAVGNEQFF. Full variable domain (outside the CDR3, taken from reference TRBV7-2 and TRBJ2-1): GAGVSQSPSNKVTEKGKDVELRCDPISGHTALYWYRQSLGQGLEFLIYFQGNSAPDKSGLPSDRFSAERTGGSVSTLTIQRTQQEDSAVYLCASSLVTSAVGNEQFFGPGTRLTVL.

The genes are TRBV11-2 and TRBJ2-1; TCRdb calls TRBD1, which cannot be checked without DNA. CDR3 length: 13 amino acids. Germline assignment: CDR1 SGHAT and CDR2 FQNNGV. CDR3: CASSLEGGGGQFF.

The chain joins TRBV10-3 to TRBJ2-5; TCRdb selects TRBD1, and the lack of DNA leaves this call unchecked. CDR3 length equals 14 residues. Germline CDR1 ENHRY, CDR2 SYGVKD. The CDR3 spells CAISHLDRQETQYF.

This chain links TRBV2 with TRBJ1-2. Per germline, CDR1 SNHLY and CDR2 FYNNEI. The CDR3 extends over 14 amino acids. CDR3 residues: CASSEAVVLGGYTF.

The chain joins TRBV20-1 to TRBJ2-3; TCRdb names TRBD2, which stays unverified in the absence of DNA. The CDR3 has 17 residues. CDR1 is DFQATT, CDR2 SNEGSKA, per germline (reference sequence). This CDR3 reads CSAGGQGLATSTDTQYF.

CDR3 residues: CASSFLGTGLETQYF. The rearrangement uses TRBV7-7 and TRBJ2-5; TCRdb lists TRBD1, though no DNA is available to test this call. The germline V gene has CDR1 SSHAT and CDR2 FNYEAQ (reference sequence). This CDR3 is built from 15 residues.

The chain links TRBV10-3 to TRBJ2-6; TCRdb indicates TRBD1, and absent DNA this call remains unverified. CDR1 and CDR2 from the germline V gene are ENHRY and SYGVKD. There are 15 residues in the CDR3. The CDR3 sequence is CAAWTGSSGANVLTF.

The rearrangement joins TRBV6-5 to TRBJ2-5; TCRdb reports TRBD1, a call that lacks DNA to check it against. From germline, CDR1 is MNHEY and CDR2 SVGAGI. The length of the CDR3 is 15 residues. CDR3 sequence: CASSSTGMADETQYF.

The V and J genes are TRBV5-1 and TRBJ2-1; checking the TCRdb D call of TRBD1 is not possible without DNA. The CDR3 covers 16 residues. CDR1 is SGHRS, CDR2 YFSETQ, per germline. CDR3 amino acids: CASSLSLREMNNEQFF.

The V call is TRBV20-1, the J call TRBJ1-4. CDR1 is DFQATT, CDR2 SNEGSKA, per germline (reference sequence). The CDR3 consists of 15 residues. CDR3 sequence: CSARDTGGLTRKLFF.

V usage is TRBV27 and J usage is TRBJ2-3; the TCRdb call, TRBD2, lacks DNA for checking. CDR1 is MNHEY and CDR2 is SMNVEV in the germline V gene (reference sequence). CDR3 length: 16 amino acids. CDR3: CASSGGTPLRTDTQYF.